Here is one TCR beta chain with its context. Its specificity is not known. TCRdb redid the calling of the 5' RACE reads with MiXCR, one entry per CDR3 protein. The table has 450,000 to 650,000 distinct CDR3 sequences, around 15% seen once. This sample is part of a study of identical twins. Findings and limits, study-wide: Twins' excess sharing was less marked for out-of-frame beta sequences. Twins shared out-of-frame alpha sequences with excess low generation probability. Conclusions relied on cross-sectional statistical analysis, not following the same donors. The presence of invariant MAIT and iNKT cells could partly confound analyses of zero-insertion sequences.

Germline trimming cut 7 bases from V and 2 bases from J; bases unmatched to any gene: 6. The germline CDR1 and CDR2 sequences are DFQATT and SNEGSKA (reference sequence). CDR3 length equals 14 residues. These records were also assigned to another study, of yellow fever vaccine responses in identical twins.

The chain uses TRBV20-1 and TRBJ2-5; TRBD1 matches at 11 bases. This receptor was taken from a woman under 30 in good health. What was sequenced was CD4+ T cells sorted from blood. CDR3 DNA: TGCAGTGGGGTCGGGACAGGGGGACAAGAGACCCAGTACTTC. Its translation is CSGVGTGGQETQYF.